Below, 28 T cell receptor beta chains from the same sample are listed, as sequenced in a study of cytomegalovirus exposure and HLA in healthy donors. Only in-frame clones appear in the TCRdb table, and some are missing; sequencing was by immunoSEQ multiplex PCR. The sample has some 120,000 clones, about nine tenths seen once. The sequenced sample was PBMCs. These receptors originate from a man between 25 and 39 years old in good health and CMV-seronegative.

The V call is TRBV2, the J call TRBJ2-7; D gene uncertain. Trimming cost V 9 bases and J 5 bases, with 17 bases left between them. Germline CDR1 and CDR2: SNHLY and FYNNEI. This CDR3 is built from 13 residues. For the CDR3, the DNA is TGTGCCAGTTACACCCGAAAAATCGACGAGCAGTACTTC. Translated: CASYTRKIDEQYF.

This clone was detected a few times. The chain recombines TRBV7-2 with TRBJ1-2; 8 positions match TRBD1. The germline V gene encodes CDR1 SGHTA and CDR2 FQGNSA. The CDR3 loop spans 13 amino acids. The junction had 0 bases not matched to a gene; V was cut back by 3 bases and J by 3 bases. The CDR3 protein is CASSLDRDYGYTF. The DNA for the CDR3 is TGTGCCAGCAGCTTGGACAGGGACTATGGCTACACCTTC. Combining the CDR3 with reference TRBV7-2 and TRBJ1-2 gives the whole variable domain GAGVSQSPSNKVTEKGKDVELRCDPISGHTALYWYRQSLGQGLEFLIYFQGNSAPDKSGLPSDRFSAERTGGSVSTLTIQRTQQEDSAVYLCASSLDRDYGYTFGSGTRLTVV.

By sample share, this clone is medium-sized. The chain couples TRBV5-1 to TRBJ1-6, with a tentative D call TRBD1 (5 bases). Trimming removed 4 bases at V and 0 bases at J, with 14 bases between. From germline, CDR1 is SGHRS and CDR2 YFSETQ. CDR3 length: 17 residues. CDR3 bases: TGCGCCAGCAGCGGGAGGGACGGATCCTCCTATAATTCACCCCTCCACTTT. This encodes CASSGRDGSSYNSPLHF.

In its sample, this clone was seen a few times. J is TRBJ1-5 and V is TRBV7-8; D call uncertain. This CDR3 has 12 amino acids. Germline CDR1 and CDR2: SGHVS and FQNEAQ. V lost 2 bases and J lost 4, with 3 bases in between. The CDR3 DNA sequence: TGTGCCAGCAGCTTACTGAATCAGCCCCAGCATTTT. Translating it yields CASSLLNQPQHF.

The chain uses TRBV28 and TRBJ2-5, with TRBD1 as a possible D gene (6 bases). Germline CDR1 is MDHEN and CDR2 is SYDVKM. Trimming left V 9 bases short and J 2 bases short, with 13 bases between. The CDR3 length is 13 residues. Here the CDR3 reads CASLGTTQETQYF. For the CDR3, the DNA is TGTGCCAGTCTCGGGACAACTCAAGAGACCCAGTACTTC.

The chain uses TRBV6-6 and TRBJ2-5, with TRBD2 as a possible D gene (6 bases). Germline-derived CDR1 and CDR2 are MNHNY and SVGAGI (reference sequence). Deletions cut 6 bases from V and 5 bases from J, with 13 bases between. The CDR3 covers 13 residues. The CDR3: CASSHSRGETQYF. CDR3 DNA: TGTGCCAGCAGCCACTCACGGGGGGAGACCCAGTACTTC.

V usage is TRBV19 and J usage is TRBJ1-2; D ambiguous. The CDR3 has 14 amino acids. Germline assignment: CDR1 LNHDA and CDR2 SQIVND (reference sequence). The V gene lost 5 bases and the J gene lost 5 bases, with 15 bases spanning the gap. The CDR3 sequence: CASSPRRQLYGYTF. In DNA, the CDR3 is TGTGCCAGTAGTCCTCGGCGGCAGTTGTATGGCTACACCTTC. Variable domain in full (rest from reference TRBV19 and TRBJ1-2): DGGITQSPKYLFRKEGQNVTLSCEQNLNHDAMYWYRQDPGQGLRLIYYSQIVNDFQKGDIAEGYSVSREKKESFPLTVTSAQKNPTAFYLCASSPRRQLYGYTFGSGTRLTVV.

This chain uses TRBV9 with TRBJ1-1; D unclear. The length of the CDR3 is 14 residues. Germline CDR1 SGDLS, CDR2 YYNGEE. V was clipped by 4 bases and J by 1 base, with 11 bases between them. The CDR3 sequence: CASSPLRRNTEAFF. CDR3 in DNA: TGTGCCAGCAGCCCCCTGCGGAGGAACACTGAAGCTTTCTTT.

The rearrangement links TRBV10-3 to TRBJ1-1; 10 bases fit TRBD1. Germline V lookup: CDR1 ENHRY, CDR2 SYGVKD. The CDR3 length is 14 residues. J lost 12 bases, V lost 0 bases, and 7 bases had no gene match. In nucleotides, the CDR3 is TGTGCCATCAGTGAGTCGAAGGAGGGACAGGGGTCTTTCTTT. Its protein product is CAISESKEGQGSFF.

This clone was counted only a few times. This chain joins TRBV10-3 and TRBJ1-2; 7 bases match TRBD1. The CDR3 covers 13 residues. Germline CDR1 and CDR2: ENHRY and SYGVKD. The V gene end was trimmed by 2 bases and the J gene end by 6 bases; junction bases not matched to a gene: 3. CDR3 DNA sequence: TGTGCCATCAGTGAGGTAGGGGGCAATGGCTACACCTTC. This translates into CAISEVGGNGYTF.

This rearrangement joins TRBV7-2 to TRBJ2-3, with 12 nucleotides matching TRBD2. Looked up from germline, CDR1 is SGHTA and CDR2 is FQGNSA. V shed 3 bases and J 2 bases; nucleotides not matched to a gene: 3. This CDR3 spans 16 amino acids. CDR3 residues: CASSFLAGGLTDTQYF. CDR3 in DNA: TGTGCCAGCAGCTTCCTAGCGGGGGGGCTCACAGATACGCAGTATTTT.

The chain employs TRBV5-1 and TRBJ2-2, with 9 positions matching TRBD2. The germline V gene has CDR1 SGHRS and CDR2 YFSETQ. There are 16 residues in the CDR3. V shed 4 bases, J shed 6 bases, and the junction held 10 bases outside the gene matches. This CDR3 reads CASSPSQRGVAGELFF. CDR3 DNA sequence: TGCGCCAGCAGCCCGAGCCAGCGGGGGGTGGCCGGGGAGCTGTTTTTT.

The rearrangement uses TRBV7-3 and TRBJ2-5, with 7 bases fitting TRBD2. The germline gives CDR1 SGHTA, CDR2 FQGTGA. This CDR3 region has 14 residues. V shed 2 bases, J shed 4 bases, and the junction held 4 bases outside the gene matches. The CDR3 sequence: CASSLAGVSETQYF. The DNA of the CDR3 is TGTGCCAGCAGCTTAGCGGGGGTCTCAGAGACCCAGTACTTC.

CDR3 DNA: TGTGCCATCAGTGATTCGGACAGGGATGCTCAGCCCCAGCATTTT. Its protein is CAISDSDRDAQPQHF. V usage is TRBV10-3 and J usage is TRBJ1-5; the match to TRBD1 covers 8 bases. Trimming took 3 bases from V and 6 from J; bases not matched to a gene: 7. Germline V lookup: CDR1 ENHRY, CDR2 SYGVKD. This CDR3 comprises 15 residues.

This clone has only a few counts. This chain joins TRBV19 and TRBJ1-6; D might be TRBD1 (6 bases). Per the germline V gene, CDR1 is LNHDA and CDR2 is SQIVND (reference sequence). The CDR3 is made up of 15 amino acids. V was clipped by 8 bases and J by 8 bases, with 19 bases between them. Written as DNA, the CDR3 is TGTGCCAGTTCCAGCCAGACAGGCATTTATTCACCCCTCCACTTT. Amino acids: CASSSQTGIYSPLHF.

V usage is TRBV9 and J usage is TRBJ1-2; 9 nucleotides line up with TRBD1. J gave up 8 bases and V 0 bases, and 14 bases lay outside the gene matches. This CDR3 has 17 amino acids. Germline CDR1 and CDR2: SGDLS and YYNGEE. The CDR3 loop reads CASSVDLDRGPGGGYTF. The CDR3 nucleotides read TGTGCCAGCAGCGTAGATCTGGACAGGGGTCCGGGGGGCGGCTACACCTTC.

V gene TRBV29-1 combines with J gene TRBJ2-7; 11 bases line up with TRBD1. V was clipped by 6 bases and J by 11 bases; unmatched bases: 9. Germline values: CDR1 SQVTM, CDR2 ANQGSEA. The CDR3 runs 12 residues. CDR3: CSVAPGQGEEYF. The CDR3 DNA follows: TGCAGCGTCGCTCCGGGACAGGGGGAGGAGTACTTC.

CDR3 protein: CASRQGFSYEQYF. The CDR3 DNA reads TGTGCCAGCAGACAGGGGTTCTCCTACGAGCAGTACTTC. The chain combines TRBV6-6 with TRBJ2-7; 7 bases align to TRBD1. J was trimmed by 0 bases and V by 6 bases; bases with no gene match: 2. Germline CDR1 and CDR2: MNHNY and SVGAGI (reference sequence). This CDR3 comprises 13 residues.

The chain recombines TRBV7-6 with TRBJ2-7, with TRBD1 as a possible D gene (5 bases). V lost 3 bases to trimming and J lost 2 bases, with 8 bases between them. The V gene's germline CDR1 is SGHVS and CDR2 FNYEAQ. The CDR3 sequence is 13 residues long. CDR3 DNA: TGTGCCAGCAGCTTGGGCAGGGCCTACGAGCAGTACTTC. Its translation: CASSLGRAYEQYF.

The chain combines TRBV11-2 with TRBJ1-4, with D hard to call. The ends were cut back, 2 bases at V and 6 bases at J, with 10 bases in the middle. Germline V gene sequence: CDR1 SGHAT, CDR2 FQNNGV. This CDR3 has 14 amino acids. The CDR3 nucleotides are TGTGCCAGCAGCTTATCGACACGTGATGAAAAACTGTTTTTT. Translating gives CASSLSTRDEKLFF.

This rearrangement joins TRBV9 to TRBJ2-7; 9 bases line up with TRBD1. J gave up 4 bases and V 4 bases, and 6 bases lay outside the gene matches. The CDR3 totals 14 residues. In germline, CDR1 is SGDLS, CDR2 YYNGEE. CDR3 loop: CASSSPGTGYEQYF. The CDR3 bases are TGTGCCAGCAGCTCCCCCGGGACAGGGTACGAGCAGTACTTC.

This chain uses TRBV7-9 with TRBJ1-3; D not resolved. The V end lost 8 bases, the J end lost 9 bases, and 8 bases lay between the germline ends. Germline V lookup: CDR1 SEHNR, CDR2 FQNEAQ (reference sequence). This CDR3 is 10 amino acids long. The CDR3 region has the DNA TGTGCCAGCGAGGCGGGCACCATATATTTT. Its translation is CASEAGTIYF.

The chain links TRBV10-2 to TRBJ1-4; possibly TRBD1 for D (5 bases). Looked up from germline, CDR1 is WSHSY and CDR2 is SAAADI. V shed 5 bases and J shed 7 bases, with 14 bases lying between them. This CDR3 has 14 residues. CDR3 loop: CASSSGGMGEKLFF. The DNA for the CDR3 is TGCGCCAGCAGTTCGGGGGGAATGGGTGAAAAACTGTTTTTT.

This chain links TRBV6-5 with TRBJ2-2; 8 bases are a match to TRBD1. The V gene's germline CDR1 is MNHEY and CDR2 SVGAGI. The CDR3 loop spans 13 amino acids. Trimming cost V 6 bases and J 7 bases; bases outside gene matches: 4. The CDR3 nucleotides read TGTGCCAGCAGGGACAGGGAGAACGGGGAGCTGTTTTTT. The encoded protein is CASRDRENGELFF.

J is TRBJ2-5 and V is TRBV2, with 10 bases fitting TRBD1. Germline trimming cut 0 bases from V and 1 base from J; bases unmatched to any gene: 8. Germline assignment: CDR1 SNHLY and CDR2 FYNNEI. This CDR3 spans 18 amino acids. For the CDR3, the DNA is TGTGCCAGCAGTGAAGCTTGGGCCGGGACAGGGGTCCAAGAGACCCAGTACTTC. As protein: CASSEAWAGTGVQETQYF.

V gene TRBV7-7 combines with J gene TRBJ2-7; TRBD1 agrees at 8 bases. V was pared by 1 base and J by 5 bases, with 22 bases of the junction left unmatched. The CDR3 sequence is 20 residues long. Germline-derived CDR1 and CDR2 are SSHAT and FNYEAQ (reference sequence). The chain's CDR3 is CASSLGLEEAGGSSGHEQYF. The CDR3 coding sequence is TGTGCCAGCAGCTTAGGCTTGGAGGAAGCAGGGGGCTCGAGCGGGCACGAGCAGTACTTC.

V is TRBV7-9 and J is TRBJ2-7; D is possibly TRBD1 (6 bases). V was pared by 4 bases and J by 4 bases, with 8 bases between. Per the germline V gene, CDR1 is SEHNR and CDR2 is FQNEAQ (reference sequence). The CDR3 consists of 12 residues. This chain's CDR3 is CASSSTGYEQYF. The CDR3 bases are TGTGCCAGCAGCTCGACAGGATACGAGCAGTACTTC.

This rearrangement joins TRBV4-2 to TRBJ2-7; 11 bases align to TRBD1. The CDR3 extends over 15 amino acids. Germline CDR1 and CDR2: LGHNA and YNFKEQ. Trimming cost V 4 bases and J 3 bases; bases outside gene matches: 5. Written as DNA, the CDR3 is TGTGCCAGCAGCCGCACCGGGACAGGGGGCTACGAGCAGTACTTC. Protein product: CASSRTGTGGYEQYF.